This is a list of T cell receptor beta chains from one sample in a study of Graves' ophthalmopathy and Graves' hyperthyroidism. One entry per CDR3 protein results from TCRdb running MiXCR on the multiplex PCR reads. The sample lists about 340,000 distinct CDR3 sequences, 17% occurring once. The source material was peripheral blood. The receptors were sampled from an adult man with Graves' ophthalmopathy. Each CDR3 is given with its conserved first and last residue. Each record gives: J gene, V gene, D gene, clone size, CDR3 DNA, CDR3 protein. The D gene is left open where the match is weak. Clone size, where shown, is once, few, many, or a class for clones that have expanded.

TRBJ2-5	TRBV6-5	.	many	TGTGCCAGCAGTACAACGACCAGGGGAGAGACCCAGTACTTC	CASSTTTRGETQYF
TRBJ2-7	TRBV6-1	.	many	TGTGCCAGCAGTGAGAGGCAATGGACTAACTCCTACGAGCAGTACTTC	CASSERQWTNSYEQYF
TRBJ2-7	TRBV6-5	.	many	TGTGCCAGCAGCCCCCGGGACTGGGGCTACGAGCAGTACTTC	CASSPRDWGYEQYF
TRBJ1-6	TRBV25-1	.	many	TGTGCCAGCAGTCTGATCTCCTATAATTCACCCCTCCACTTT	CASSLISYNSPLHF
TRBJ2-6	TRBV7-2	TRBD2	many	TGTGCCAGCAGCTTAGTTGCGGGGGGGACTGGGGCCAACGTCCTGACTTTC	CASSLVAGGTGANVLTF
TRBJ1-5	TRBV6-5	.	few	TGTGCCAGCAGTTACTCAGGGCAGAGTCAGCCCCAGCATTTT	CASSYSGQSQPQHF
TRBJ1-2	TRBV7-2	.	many	TGTGCCAGCAGCGTATTCGGGGGGGCCCCGGGAGGCTACACCTTC	CASSVFGGAPGGYTF
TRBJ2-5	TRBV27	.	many	TGTGCCACCTCAGGGGTGGGCGAGACCCAGTACTTC	CATSGVGETQYF
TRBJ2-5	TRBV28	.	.	TGTGCCAGCTCAAGGGGGAAGGAGACCCAGTACTTC	CASSRGKETQYF
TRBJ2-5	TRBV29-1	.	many	TGCAGCGTTGAGGGTCTAGCCGGGGGGCGAGAGACCCAGTACTTC	CSVEGLAGGRETQYF
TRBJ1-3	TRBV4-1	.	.	TGCGCCAGCAGCCCCAGAGGGGATTATGGAAACACCATATATTTT	CASSPRGDYGNTIYF
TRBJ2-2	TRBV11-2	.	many	TGTGCCAGCCGAACAACGACCAATGTTCTGAACACCGGGGAGCTGTTTTTT	CASRTTTNVLNTGELFF
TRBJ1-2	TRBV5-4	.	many	TGTGCCAGCAGCTCCGGGTCCCCGTTCTTAGATGGCTACACCTTC	CASSSGSPFLDGYTF
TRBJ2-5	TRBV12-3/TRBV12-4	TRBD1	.	TGTGCCAGCAGACGGACAGGGGGAGGCCAGTACTTC	CASRRTGGGQYF
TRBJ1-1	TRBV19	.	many	TGTGCCAGTGGTTCAGCGAAATCTGAAGCTTTCTTT	CASGSAKSEAFF
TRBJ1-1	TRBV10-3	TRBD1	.	TGTGCCATCAACCCGGGACAGAGGAACACTGAAGCTTTCTTT	CAINPGQRNTEAFF